What follows is one T cell receptor beta chain and its context. Its matching antigen is unknown. The sample's time point: week 5, during vaccination. Doses comprised 300 ug of mutant IDH1 20-mer peptide each, plus topical imiquimod. The study enrolled donors with new WHO grade 3 or 4 IDH1-mutant, ATRX-lost astrocytomas. The data were produced by immunoSEQ multiplex PCR, yet TCRdb's version contains in-frame clones alone and is incomplete. The sample records approximately 60,000 clones, 90% being singletons. The sample originates from a study of a mutant IDH1 vaccine in newly diagnosed glioma. The overall study: Sex among treated patients split roughly 62% male, approximately 40% female; mean age was about 40 years. Earlier therapy was either radiotherapy, temozolomide, or both, and most got both. Study-wide findings and caveats: Overall, just under 95% of patients had vaccine-induced immune responses.

Germline V gene sequence: CDR1 MNHEY, CDR2 SVGAGI. The CDR3 length is 15 residues. Trimming took 3 bases from V and 3 from J; bases not matched to a gene: 4. This clonotype was obtained from a woman in her thirties or forties with glioma. Sequenced here: PBMCs, sampled from a glioma patient whose treatment included an IDH1 peptide vaccine. This chain connects TRBV6-5 to TRBJ2-3, with TRBD2 identical over 9 bases. The CDR3 coding sequence is TGTGCCAGCAGTTATGGGACTAGCCCGACAGATACGCAGTATTTT. This codes for CASSYGTSPTDTQYF.